This is a list of T cell receptor beta chains from one sample in a study of T cells in tuberculosis. Assay used: immunoSEQ multiplex PCR; TCRdb lists only in-frame clones, some missing. The sample has tens of thousands of clones; around 87% are singletons. The sample was PBMCs. These receptors all come from a donor aged 10-29 years with latent tuberculosis or without tuberculosis infection. Each CDR3 is given with its conserved first and last residue. The order of the fields is clone size, V gene, J gene, D gene, CDR3 protein, CDR3 DNA. D genes are given only for firm matches. Where a row states a size, it is once, few, many or the class of an expanded clone; other rows omit it.

few,TRBV5-6,TRBJ1-2,TRBD1,CASRTGNYGYTF,TGTGCCAGCCGGACAGGGAACTATGGCTACACCTTC
.,TRBV29-1,TRBJ2-7,.,CSVATTVLREQYF,TGCAGCGTTGCAACGACAGTCCTTCGCGAGCAGTACTTC
.,TRBV6-5,TRBJ1-2,.,CASRNAGSRGGYTF,TGTGCCAGCAGAAACGCCGGCAGTAGAGGTGGCTACACCTTC
once,TRBV2,TRBJ1-6,TRBD1,CASSEGARNSPLHF,TGTGCCAGCAGCGAGGGGGCGCGGAATTCACCCCTCCACTTT
.,TRBV29-1,TRBJ2-3,TRBD2,CSVEQVAGGSADTQYF,TGCAGCGTTGAACAGGTAGCGGGGGGGAGCGCAGATACGCAGTATTTT
once,TRBV5-1,TRBJ1-1,.,CASSLRGMNTEAFF,TGCGCCAGCAGCTTGAGGGGAATGAACACTGAAGCTTTCTTT
.,TRBV7-3,TRBJ1-6,.,CASRSEGARGSLHF,TGTGCCAGCAGGTCGGAAGGGGCTCGCGGCTCCCTCCACTTT
.,TRBV18,TRBJ2-7,TRBD1,CASSLSPGQAYEQYF,TGTGCCAGCTCACTCTCGCCGGGACAGGCCTACGAGCAGTACTTC
.,TRBV5-1,TRBJ2-1,.,CASSLALVSGSSNEQFF,TGCGCCAGCAGCTTGGCGCTCGTGTCAGGAAGCTCCAATGAGCAGTTCTTC
.,TRBV5-8,TRBJ1-4,TRBD1,CASSLALTGTGGLNEKLFF,TGTGCCAGCAGCTTGGCCCTCACCGGGACAGGGGGGCTCAATGAAAAACTGTTTTTT
.,TRBV6-4,TRBJ2-3,TRBD1,CASSGTGGTDTQYF,TGTGCCAGCAGTGGGACAGGGGGCACAGATACGCAGTATTTT
.,TRBV29-1,TRBJ1-1,.,CSVAFRQGRNTEAFF,TGCAGCGTTGCCTTCCGGCAGGGGCGAAACACTGAAGCTTTCTTT
.,TRBV29-1,TRBJ1-3,.,CSVVTSGNTIYF,TGCAGCGTTGTAACTTCTGGAAACACCATATATTTT
.,TRBV7-2,TRBJ2-3,.,CASSPTGLRTDTQYF,TGTGCCAGCAGCCCGACAGGCCTTAGGACAGATACGCAGTATTTT
.,TRBV21-1,TRBJ2-5,.,CASSKGGVRTHQETQYF,TGTGCCAGCAGCAAGGGGGGGGTGCGGACCCACCAAGAGACCCAGTACTTC
.,TRBV11-2,TRBJ1-4,.,CASSLDDPLETTNEKLFF,TGTGCCAGCAGCTTAGACGACCCTTTGGAGACAACTAATGAAAAACTGTTTTTT
.,TRBV7-2,TRBJ2-7,TRBD2,CASSWRLAGVPGDEQYF,TGTGCCAGCAGCTGGAGACTAGCGGGGGTACCCGGCGACGAGCAGTACTTC
once,TRBV28,TRBJ1-1,TRBD1,CASSSDRGNTEAFF,TGTGCCAGCAGTTCCGACAGGGGGAACACTGAAGCTTTCTTT
.,TRBV19,TRBJ1-2,TRBD1,CASSILSGTVQELHYGYTF,TGTGCCAGTAGTATATTGTCCGGGACAGTACAAGAGCTTCACTATGGCTACACCTTC
once,TRBV6-1,TRBJ1-1,.,CASSEDRPGRNTEAFF,TGTGCCAGCAGTGAAGACCGCCCGGGTAGAAACACTGAAGCTTTCTTT
.,TRBV7-2,TRBJ2-7,TRBD1,CASSLATGGEQYF,TGTGCCAGCAGCTTAGCAACAGGGGGCGAGCAGTACTTC
.,TRBV6-1,TRBJ1-1,TRBD1,CASSEAQDRGAFF,TGTGCCAGCAGTGAAGCTCAGGACAGGGGGGCTTTCTTT
once,TRBV5-4,TRBJ1-3,TRBD1,CASSLDETGSSGNTIYF,TGTGCCAGTAGCTTGGATGAGACAGGGAGCTCTGGAAACACCATATATTTT
.,TRBV5-1,TRBJ2-5,.,CASSFGAAGGSEETQYF,TGCGCCAGCAGCTTTGGCGCGGCCGGTGGGAGCGAAGAGACCCAGTACTTC
.,TRBV10-3,TRBJ1-1,.,CAIRDSRGTEAFF,TGTGCCATCCGGGACTCGCGTGGAACTGAAGCTTTCTTT
.,TRBV28,TRBJ1-2,.,CASSGGVYGYTF,TGTGCCAGCAGCGGGGGGGTCTATGGCTACACCTTC
.,TRBV5-8,TRBJ2-3,TRBD2,CASSLGLAGGSTDTQYF,TGTGCCAGCAGCTTGGGACTAGCGGGGGGGTCCACAGATACGCAGTATTTT
.,TRBV6-1,TRBJ2-5,TRBD1,CASTGAGTVLETQYF,TGTGCCAGCACCGGCGCCGGGACAGTTCTTGAGACCCAGTACTTC
.,TRBV4-3,TRBJ2-1,.,CASRDQGTEYNEQFF,TGCGCCAGCCGGGACCAGGGGACGGAATACAATGAGCAGTTCTTC
.,TRBV7-2,TRBJ1-2,TRBD1,CASSRDRAGYTF,TGTGCCAGCAGCCGTGACAGGGCCGGCTACACCTTC
.,TRBV7-2,TRBJ1-2,.,CASSLTPGAGYTF,TGTGCCAGCAGCTTAACGCCAGGGGCCGGCTACACCTTC
.,TRBV18,TRBJ2-7,.,CASFTGSSAREQYF,TGTGCCAGCTTCACCGGGTCCTCTGCAAGGGAGCAGTACTTC
.,TRBV27,TRBJ2-5,.,CASSPSVQETQYF,TGTGCCAGCAGCCCTAGCGTCCAAGAGACCCAGTACTTC
.,TRBV2,TRBJ1-3,TRBD1,CASSGTGPTGNTIYF,TGTGCCAGCAGCGGGACAGGGCCTACTGGAAACACCATATATTTT
.,TRBV28,TRBJ1-2,TRBD1,CASRGSGTGGHYGYTF,TGTGCCAGCAGGGGATCCGGGACAGGGGGCCACTATGGCTACACCTTC
.,TRBV6-5,TRBJ2-3,TRBD1,CASTLRGTGADTQYF,TGTGCCAGCACTCTGAGGGGGACAGGGGCAGATACGCAGTATTTT
.,TRBV25-1,TRBJ2-7,.,CASSAEGSSYEQYF,TGTGCCAGCAGTGCAGAGGGTTCCTCCTACGAGCAGTACTTC
.,TRBV19,TRBJ2-1,TRBD2,CASRGGSYNEQFF,TGTGCCAGCCGGGGGGGCTCCTACAATGAGCAGTTCTTC
.,TRBV19,TRBJ1-2,TRBD1,CASSRTGEMDGYTF,TGTGCCAGTAGTAGGACAGGGGAGATGGATGGCTACACCTTC
.,TRBV29-1,TRBJ2-3,TRBD2,CSVSAPGGDTQYF,TGCAGCGTTTCGGCCCCGGGGGGAGATACGCAGTATTTT
.,TRBV19,TRBJ2-5,.,CASSIRGNQETQYF,TGTGCCAGTAGTATTAGGGGCAACCAAGAGACCCAGTACTTC
.,TRBV15,TRBJ2-2,.,CATTPLSGAGELFF,TGTGCCACGACGCCTCTTAGTGGGGCGGGGGAGCTGTTTTTT
.,TRBV10-2,TRBJ1-6,.,CASRPNIVRRINSPLHF,TGCGCCAGCAGGCCTAATATTGTCCGGCGGATTAATTCACCCCTCCACTTT
.,TRBV25-1,TRBJ2-2,TRBD2,CASTVAGGRKAGELFF,TGTGCCAGCACAGTAGCGGGGGGGCGGAAAGCCGGGGAGCTGTTTTTT
.,TRBV25-1,TRBJ1-4,.,CASSEQGREDEKLFF,TGTGCCAGCAGTGAACAGGGCAGGGAGGATGAAAAACTGTTTTTT
.,TRBV19,TRBJ2-7,.,CASGNTASYEQYF,TGTGCCAGTGGAAATACAGCCTCCTACGAGCAGTACTTC
.,TRBV25-1,TRBJ2-3,TRBD1,CASSEGQGGTDTQYF,TGTGCCAGCAGTGAAGGACAGGGGGGCACAGATACGCAGTATTTT
.,TRBV14,TRBJ2-2,TRBD2,CASAPGRGFTGELFF,TGTGCCAGCGCTCCCGGGCGGGGGTTTACCGGGGAGCTGTTTTTT
.,TRBV5-1,TRBJ2-7,.,CASSLDRYEQYF,TGCGCCAGCAGCTTGGACAGATACGAGCAGTACTTC
.,TRBV29-1,TRBJ2-5,TRBD2,CSATPEPGGETQYF,TGCAGCGCTACCCCCGAACCGGGGGGAGAGACCCAGTACTTC
.,TRBV19,TRBJ2-5,.,CASRPARGVAETQYF,TGTGCCAGTAGACCGGCCAGGGGGGTGGCGGAGACCCAGTACTTC
.,TRBV28,TRBJ1-1,TRBD1,CASSSPGQLGNTEAFF,TGTGCCAGCAGTTCCCCGGGACAGCTAGGGAACACTGAAGCTTTCTTT
.,TRBV27,TRBJ2-5,.,CASSLPGASNEETQYF,TGTGCCAGCAGCCTACCAGGGGCGTCGAATGAAGAGACCCAGTACTTC
.,TRBV7-3,TRBJ2-1,TRBD2,CASSLGVRGLEDDEQFF,TGTGCCAGCAGCTTAGGGGTTCGGGGACTAGAAGATGATGAGCAGTTCTTC
.,TRBV18,TRBJ2-7,.,CASSPDTGPPPSYEQYF,TGTGCCAGCTCACCAGACACAGGTCCGCCCCCCTCCTACGAGCAGTACTTC
.,TRBV5-1,TRBJ1-2,.,CASSLETAYGYTF,TGCGCCAGCAGCTTAGAGACAGCTTATGGCTACACCTTC
.,TRBV5-1,TRBJ2-4,TRBD1,CASSLETGGNIQYF,TGCGCCAGCAGCTTGGAAACAGGGGGGAACATTCAGTACTTC
once,TRBV5-1,TRBJ1-1,TRBD1,CASRPTGGGTEAFF,TGCGCCAGCAGGCCTACAGGGGGAGGCACTGAAGCTTTCTTT
.,TRBV5-1,TRBJ2-4,.,CASSLGAGFAKNIQYF,TGCGCCAGCAGCTTGGGGGCAGGTTTTGCCAAAAACATTCAGTACTTC
.,TRBV7-2,TRBJ1-2,.,CASSLIGGVEYGYTF,TGTGCCAGCAGCTTAATTGGGGGGGTTGAATATGGCTACACCTTC